This TCR beta chain came from a study of regulatory T cells in long-lasting Graves disease. Study results and caveats: Fewer public clonotypes were shared by new patients (just under 1,000) than by persistent patients (about 2,500).

Germline V CDR1 and CDR2: MNHNS, SASEGT. V lost 2 bases to trimming and J lost 3 bases; unmatched junction nucleotides: 5. This CDR3 has 17 amino acids. Construction of TCR beta libraries relied on iRepertoire HTBI primers and on Arm-PCR targeting CDR3 regions. MiXCR, run by TCRdb on the multiplex PCR reads, gives a single entry per CDR3 protein. The sample has some 600,000 distinct CDR3 sequences; around 15% are singletons. This clonotype was picked up a small number of times. No antigen is known for it. The time point was: newly diagnosed GD, antithyroid drugs for less than 3 months. PBMC-derived RNA was used for the TCR library. The same specimen was also included in a second study, on T cells in Graves' hyperthyroidism and ophthalmopathy. That paper notes: It was uncontrolled infection, other autoimmune disease, pregnancy or lactation that excluded patients.

This TCR came from a man in his late teens or twenties with Graves disease. Sequenced material: peripheral blood mononuclear cells (PBMCs), taken at new diagnosis, from a patient treated with antithyroid drugs. V usage is TRBV6-1 and J usage is TRBJ2-3, with TRBD2 matching over 13 bases. The CDR3 here is CASSERTSGRSTDTQYF. The CDR3 DNA reads as TGTGCCAGCAGTGAACGGACTAGCGGGAGATCGACAGATACGCAGTATTTT.